This T cell receptor (beta chain) was sequenced in a study of blood T cell repertoires in COVID-19 (dated by TCRdb to about 2020). Some background on the complete study: Collaborator samples came from the United States, Italy and Spain and covered acute and convalescent phases of COVID-19. The repertoires were released in a freely available public database intended as a resource for research on the immune response to SARS-CoV-2. The samples were drawn from the first 160 participants of the ongoing ImmuneRACE study and from more than 1,000 subjects provided by 6 global collaborators. A de-identified subject ID, COVID-19 status, age in years and sex were almost always included in the sample metadata. The prospective study material was composed of cDNA or gDNA derived from T cells, B-cell-depleted T cells, or PBMCs. The dataset comprised deeply sampled blood TCRbeta repertoires from subjects exposed to, actively infected with, or recovered from COVID-19. Where HLA class I and class II types were available, the types were taken from metadata supplied by the sample provider, not from assay-based typing. What the research found in general, with its limitations: Clinical and demographic metadata were provided uncurated, with the amount varying by source and participant.

TCRbeta CDR3 regions were amplified from genomic DNA using the immunoSEQ Assay, a bias-controlled multiplex PCR. The authors' pipeline ran thus. Within the assay, amplification of reference gene primers was used to estimate how many nucleated cells each sample contained. Sequence reads were collapsed and filtered to measure the absolute abundance of every unique TCRbeta CDR3 rearrangement. Productive Simpson clonality was computed per sample as the square root of Simpson's diversity index over productive rearrangements. Here the immuneACCESS table is served through TCRdb, limited to in-frame sequences with V and J called. Missing clones are a known gap in these copies; in checked studies unresolved V genes cover under half, and the rest lacks a known reason. V and J calls plus clone size are reproduced from that table; the DNA served to infer D and trimming. The sample table holds around 420,000 clones, of which 88% were seen once. The ten largest clones represent approximately 2.1% of the sample.

Per the germline V gene (reference sequence), LGHDT is the CDR1 and YNNKEL is the CDR2. The trim is 1 base for V and 10 bases for J, with a gap of 11 bases between the germline ends. The CDR3 contains 13 residues, cysteine and phenylalanine counted. The DNA shown is the 39-base CDR3, in frame from base 1. Participants in the prospective study were enrolled through a virtual design, were aged roughly 18 to 90 years, and lived in roughly 26 United States geographic areas. In the prospective study, cohorts were assigned on the basis of participant-reported clinical history obtained from a screening survey and a study questionnaire. In the prospective study, whole blood, serum and a nasopharyngeal or oropharyngeal swab were collected from each participant by mobile phlebotomists. Additional blood draws and questionnaires over an approximately two-month period could optionally be provided by prospective study participants. Blood samples from the prospective study were shipped frozen or at room temperature prior to DNA extraction.

A note on this clone: The target of this receptor is not known. There are no base qualities to consult, and no much larger clone falls within one base.

The sample was PBMCs or T cells enriched from blood (not recorded which). The receptor's source is a woman aged 40-49 years with acute COVID-19. In this chain, TRBV3-1 (or the pseudogene TRBV3-2) is recombined with TRBJ2-1, with a weak D call of TRBD1 (5 bases match). The DNA is TGTGCCAGCAGCCAAGGCGGTAGGGGCGAGCAGTTCTTC. It specifies CASSQGGRGEQFF.